The 11 T cell receptor beta chains presented below share a single source sample, sequenced in a study of blood T cells in healthy people across ages. For the second PCR, which ran for 7 to 11 cycles, a sample-barcoded 5' primer and a J-beta primer mix were used. TCRdb re-called the 5' RACE reads with MiXCR, one entry per CDR3 protein. The data contain hundreds of thousands of distinct CDR3 sequences, 20% to 25% of them singletons. The sequenced sample was blood. The origin of the receptors is a man aged 70 or older in good health.

This clonotype came up a few times. The CDR3 DNA is TGTGCCAGCAGCGTCGACCAGAACACTGAAGCTTTCTTT. This translates into CASSVDQNTEAFF. The chain joins TRBV9 to TRBJ1-1, with D unclear. V was trimmed by 2 bases and J by 1 base, leaving 6 bases between them. The CDR3 runs to 13 residues. Germline CDR1 and CDR2: SGDLS and YYNGEE.

The rearrangement links TRBV6-1 to TRBJ2-7; no firm D call. Germline V gives CDR1 MNHNS, CDR2 SASEGT. Trimming cost V 7 bases and J 2 bases, with 15 bases left between them. CDR3 length: 14 residues. Here the CDR3 reads CASTPQDSAYEQYF. CDR3 coding DNA: TGTGCCAGCACTCCGCAGGATTCGGCCTACGAGCAGTACTTC.

The chain carries TRBV2 and TRBJ2-7, with 10 positions matching TRBD1. The J call may be wrong; the DNA end is better matched by TRBJ2-5. The CDR3 extends over 15 amino acids. The germline CDR1 and CDR2 sequences are SNHLY and FYNNEI. The CDR3 region is CASSEGTGVVETQYF. For the CDR3, the DNA is TGTGCCAGCAGTGAGGGGACAGGGGTTGTAGAGACCCAGTACTTC.

The chain combines TRBV2 with TRBJ2-4; maybe TRBD1 (6 bases). Deletions cut 3 bases from V and 11 bases from J, with 17 bases between. Per germline, CDR1 SNHLY and CDR2 FYNNEI. CDR3 length: 14 amino acids. The CDR3 nucleotides read TGTGCCAGCAGTGAGGACAGCCTGAAAACCCTTCAGTACTTC. Protein: CASSEDSLKTLQYF. The whole variable domain, remainder taken from reference TRBV2 and TRBJ2-4, is EPEVTQTPSHQVTQMGQEVILRCVPISNHLYFYWYRQILGQKVEFLVSFYNNEISEKSEIFDDQFSVERPDGSNFTLKIRSTKLEDSAMYFCASSEDSLKTLQYFGAGTRLSVL.

V gene TRBV4-3 combines with J gene TRBJ1-4; 10 bases align to TRBD1. The germline V gene has CDR1 LGHNA and CDR2 YSLEER. The length of the CDR3 is 16 residues. Trimming at V came to 4 bases and at J to 7 bases, leaving 9 bases not matched to a gene. DNA for the CDR3: TGCGCCAGCAGCCTTGGCGTCGGGGACAGGGGTGAAAAACTGTTTTTT. This translates into CASSLGVGDRGEKLFF.

The table lists this clonotype with a few counts. The gene calls are TRBV15 and TRBJ2-5, with D uncertain. The J call may be incorrect, as the DNA end agrees better with TRBJ2-1. The CDR3 sequence is 13 residues long. The germline CDR1 and CDR2 sequences are LNHNV and YYDKDF (reference sequence). Here the CDR3 reads CATSRVPVGEQFF. The CDR3, as DNA: TGTGCCACCAGCAGAGTTCCGGTCGGTGAGCAGTTCTTC.

This clonotype was detected a few times. V is TRBV3-1 and J is TRBJ1-3; possibly TRBD1 for D (6 bases). CDR1 and CDR2 (germline): LGHDT, YNNKEL (reference sequence). The CDR3 loop spans 14 amino acids. The V and J ends lost 1 base and 7 bases respectively, with 11 bases between them. The CDR3 is CASSQGGGSNTIYF. In nucleotides, the CDR3 is TGTGCCAGCAGCCAAGGAGGGGGGAGTAACACCATATATTTT.

This clonotype appeared a few times. The chain couples TRBV21-1 to TRBJ2-1; the table gives TRBD2 as D, unverified against the DNA. TRBV21-1 is designated a pseudogene. The CDR3 loop spans 16 amino acids. The CDR3 coding sequence is TGTGCCAGCAGCAAAGTCAGGCAGGGCCGTGAGAATGAGCAGTTCTTC. It is translated as CASSKVRQGRENEQFF.

The V gene is TRBV28, the J gene TRBJ2-7, with 11 bases that match TRBD1. V was pared by 5 bases and J by 9 bases, with 6 bases of the junction left unmatched. The CDR3 is made up of 13 amino acids. CDR1 and CDR2 from the germline V gene are MDHEN and SYDVKM. The CDR3 spells CASSMGQGGGQYF. As DNA, the CDR3 is TGTGCCAGCAGTATGGGACAGGGGGGCGGGCAGTACTTC.

The chain couples TRBV27 to TRBJ1-2, with D unresolved. Germline V gene data show CDR1 as MNHEY and CDR2 as SMNVEV (reference sequence). Trimming cost V 0 bases and J 3 bases, with 8 bases left between them. CDR3 length: 14 amino acids. CDR3 in DNA: TGTGCCAGCAGTTTATCGATCGCCTACTATGGCTACACCTTC. Its protein product is CASSLSIAYYGYTF.

The chain employs TRBV6-5 and TRBJ2-5; no definite D call. This CDR3 contains 13 residues. Trimming took 2 bases from V and 5 from J, leaving 9 bases between them. Germline V gene sequence: CDR1 MNHEY, CDR2 SVGAGI. The CDR3 reads CASSYADLETQYF. CDR3 coding DNA: TGTGCCAGCAGTTACGCCGACTTGGAGACCCAGTACTTC.